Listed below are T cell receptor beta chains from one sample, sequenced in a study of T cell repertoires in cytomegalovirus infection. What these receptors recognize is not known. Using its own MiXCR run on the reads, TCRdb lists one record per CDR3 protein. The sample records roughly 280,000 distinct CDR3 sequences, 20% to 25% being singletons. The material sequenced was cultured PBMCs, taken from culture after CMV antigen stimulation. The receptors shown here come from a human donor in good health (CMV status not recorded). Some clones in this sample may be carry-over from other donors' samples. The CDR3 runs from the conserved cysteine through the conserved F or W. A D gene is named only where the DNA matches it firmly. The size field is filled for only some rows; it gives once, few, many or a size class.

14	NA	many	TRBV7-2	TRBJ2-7	CASSRQEGRYEQYF	TGTGCCAGCAGCCGACAAGAGGGAAGGTACGAGCAGTACTTC
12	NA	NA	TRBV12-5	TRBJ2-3	CASGLELDTQYF	TGTGCTAGTGGTTTGGAGTTAGATACGCAGTATTTT
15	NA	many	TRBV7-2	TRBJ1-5	CASSLGRSSNQPQHF	TGTGCCAGCAGCTTAGGACGGAGTAGCAATCAGCCCCAGCATTTT
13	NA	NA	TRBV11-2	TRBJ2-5	CASSLDNSWTQYF	TGTGCCAGCAGCTTAGATAACAGCTGGACCCAGTACTTC
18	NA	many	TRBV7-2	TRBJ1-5	CASSLASREASPSQPQHF	TGTGCCAGCAGCTTAGCGAGTCGGGAGGCTTCTCCTAGTCAGCCCCAGCATTTT
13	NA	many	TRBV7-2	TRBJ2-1	CASSLGQPNEQFF	TGTGCCAGCAGCTTAGGTCAGCCCAATGAGCAGTTCTTC
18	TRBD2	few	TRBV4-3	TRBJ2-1	CASSQARSSGRAINEQFF	TGCGCCAGCAGCCAAGCCCGATCTAGCGGGAGGGCCATTAATGAGCAGTTCTTC
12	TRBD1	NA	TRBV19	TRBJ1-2	CASQRQGGGYTF	TGTGCCAGCCAACGACAGGGTGGTGGCTACACCTTC
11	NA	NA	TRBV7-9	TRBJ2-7	CASSGQYEQYF	TGTGCCAGCAGCGGACAGTACGAGCAGTACTTC
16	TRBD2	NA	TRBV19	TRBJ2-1	CASSIGWLAGVFEQFF	TGTGCCAGTAGTATAGGATGGCTAGCGGGAGTATTCGAGCAGTTCTTC
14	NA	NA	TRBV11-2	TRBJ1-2	CASSLNLIEGGYTF	TGTGCCAGCAGCTTAAACCTAATAGAAGGCGGCTACACCTTC
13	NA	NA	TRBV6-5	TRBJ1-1	CATRQHLNTEAFF	TGTGCCACCCGACAGCATTTGAACACTGAAGCTTTCTTT
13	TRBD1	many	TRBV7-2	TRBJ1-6	CASSSDRVSPLHF	TGTGCCAGCAGCTCAGACAGGGTTTCACCCCTCCACTTT
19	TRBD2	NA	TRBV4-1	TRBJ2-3	CASSQDPRTSGRSTDTQYF	TGCGCCAGCAGCCAAGATCCTAGGACTAGCGGGAGGTCTACAGATACGCAGTATTTT
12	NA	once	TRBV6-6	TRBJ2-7	CASRADTYEQYF	TGTGCCAGCAGGGCGGATACCTACGAGCAGTACTTC
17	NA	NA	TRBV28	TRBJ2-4	CASSLLGGELAKNIQYF	TGTGCCAGCAGTCTACTGGGCGGGGAATTAGCCAAAAACATTCAGTACTTC
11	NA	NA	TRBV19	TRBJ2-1	CASTSRFGEFF	TGTGCCAGTACCAGCCGCTTTGGGGAGTTCTTC
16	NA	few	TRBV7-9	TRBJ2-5	CASSFSWTRGQETQYF	TGTGCCAGCAGCTTTTCTTGGACCCGGGGACAAGAGACCCAGTACTTC
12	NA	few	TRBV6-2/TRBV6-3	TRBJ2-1	CASSFGDNEQFF	TGTGCCAGCAGTTTCGGAGACAATGAGCAGTTCTTC
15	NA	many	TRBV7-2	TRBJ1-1	CASSFGQYVGSEAFF	TGTGCCAGCAGCTTTGGACAATATGTGGGATCTGAAGCTTTCTTT
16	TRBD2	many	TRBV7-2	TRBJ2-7	CASSLAHTSGGYEQYF	TGTGCCAGCAGCTTAGCACATACTAGCGGGGGCTACGAGCAGTACTTC
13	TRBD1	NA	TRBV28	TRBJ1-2	CASTLGQNYGYTF	TGTGCCAGCACCCTGGGACAGAACTATGGCTACACCTTC
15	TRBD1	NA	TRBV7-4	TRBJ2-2	CASSDRGPNTGELFF	TGTGCCAGCAGCGACAGGGGGCCGAACACCGGGGAGCTGTTTTTT
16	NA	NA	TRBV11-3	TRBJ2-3	CASSLNLGELPDTQYF	TGTGCCAGCAGCTTAAATCTTGGGGAACTCCCAGATACGCAGTATTTT
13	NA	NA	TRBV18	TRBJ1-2	CASSPTDLYGYTF	TGTGCCAGCTCACCGACGGACTTGTATGGCTACACCTTC
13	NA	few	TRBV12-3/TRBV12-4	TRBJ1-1	CARRAYSGTEAFF	TGTGCCAGACGCGCCTATTCGGGCACTGAAGCTTTCTTT
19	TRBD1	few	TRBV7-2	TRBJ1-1	CASSLAITDWTGGRTEAFF	TGTGCCAGCAGCTTAGCGATTACAGACTGGACAGGGGGCAGGACTGAAGCTTTCTTT
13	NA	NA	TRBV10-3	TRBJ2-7	CAISDQEYSEQYF	TGTGCCATCAGTGACCAAGAATACAGCGAGCAGTACTTC
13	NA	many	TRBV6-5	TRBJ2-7	CASKREQPYEQYF	TGTGCCAGCAAAAGGGAACAGCCCTACGAGCAGTACTTC
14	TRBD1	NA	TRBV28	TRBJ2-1	CASRGTESYNEQFF	TGTGCCAGCAGGGGGACAGAATCCTACAATGAGCAGTTCTTC
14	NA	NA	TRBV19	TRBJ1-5	CASISDSLNQPQHF	TGTGCCAGTATCTCGGACAGTCTCAATCAGCCCCAGCATTTT
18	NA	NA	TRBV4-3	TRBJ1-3	CASSQDSVIVGSGNTIHF	NA
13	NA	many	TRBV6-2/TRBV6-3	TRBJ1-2	CASRPGILDGYTF	TGTGCCAGCAGGCCGGGAATCCTGGATGGCTACACCTTC
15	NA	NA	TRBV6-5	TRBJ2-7	CASSYGQTSSYEQYF	TGTGCCAGCAGTTACGGGCAGACTAGCTCCTACGAGCAGTACTTC
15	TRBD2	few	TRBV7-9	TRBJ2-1	CASSSGLAGDREQFF	TGTGCCAGCAGCTCCGGACTAGCGGGAGACCGTGAGCAGTTCTTC
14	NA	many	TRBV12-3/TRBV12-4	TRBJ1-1	CASRREVMSTEAFF	TGTGCCAGCAGAAGAGAGGTTATGAGCACTGAAGCTTTCTTT
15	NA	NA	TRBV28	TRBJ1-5	CASSNHPPSNQPQHF	TGTGCCAGCAGCAACCATCCACCTAGCAATCAGCCCCAGCATTTT
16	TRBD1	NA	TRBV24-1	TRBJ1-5	CATSDPGQPEDQPQHF	TGTGCCACCAGTGACCCGGGACAGCCGGAGGATCAGCCCCAGCATTTT
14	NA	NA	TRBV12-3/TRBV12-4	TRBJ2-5	CASRAPSGQETQYF	TGTGCCAGCAGAGCCCCGAGCGGGCAAGAGACCCAGTACTTC
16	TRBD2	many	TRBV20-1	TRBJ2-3	CSASGLAGGIRYAQYF	TGCAGTGCTAGTGGGCTAGCGGGAGGGATTAGATATGCGCAGTATTTT
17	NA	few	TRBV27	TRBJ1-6	CASSFYTSAPYNSPLHF	TGTGCCAGCAGTTTTTACACCTCAGCCCCCTATAATTCACCCCTCCACTTT
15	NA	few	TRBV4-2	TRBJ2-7	CASSRSIQGRHEQYF	TGTGCCAGCAGCAGAAGTATACAGGGACGACACGAGCAGTACTTC
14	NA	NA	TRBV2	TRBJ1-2	CASTRDTDHYGYTF	TGTGCCAGCACCCGGGACACAGATCACTATGGCTACACCTTC
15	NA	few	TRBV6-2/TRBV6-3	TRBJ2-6	CASSYQGSGANVLTF	TGTGCCAGCAGTTACCAGGGCTCTGGGGCCAACGTCCTGACTTTC
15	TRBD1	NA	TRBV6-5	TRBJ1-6	CASSRDRGLLSPLHF	TGTGCCAGCAGTCGGGACAGGGGGCTGCTTTCACCCCTCCACTTT
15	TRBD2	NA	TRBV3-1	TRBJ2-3	CASSHGEAGGGTQYF	TGTGCCAGCAGCCACGGAGAAGCGGGAGGGGGTACGCAGTATTTT